The next 21 T cell receptor beta chains were all read from a single sample in a study of CD8 T cells in ankylosing spondylitis. TCRdb re-analysed the 5' RACE reads in MiXCR, keeping a single row per CDR3 protein. The table includes roughly 46,000 distinct CDR3 sequences, under 4.5% detected once. The sequenced sample consisted of blood, either unsorted or a sorted T cell fraction (not recorded which). These receptors came from a female donor with ankylosing spondylitis or in good health (not recorded which).

This clonotype was seen many times. The rearrangement joins TRBV9 to TRBJ2-6; 7 positions agree with TRBD1. Looked up from germline, CDR1 is SGDLS and CDR2 is YYNGEE. J was trimmed by 8 bases and V by 4 bases; bases with no gene match: 6. The CDR3 has 14 residues. CDR3 residues: CASSRQGTTNVLTF. CDR3 bases: TGTGCCAGCAGCCGACAGGGAACGACCAACGTCCTGACTTTC.

In this sample, this clonotype is medium-sized. At one of its ends the junction is not consistent with the germline gene, which may arise from a read error. The V gene is TRBV9, the J gene TRBJ2-2; the match to TRBD2 covers 8 bases. CDR3 length equals 18 residues. Germline lookup yields CDR1 SGDLS and CDR2 YYNGEE. The DNA for the CDR3 is TGTGCCTGCAGGGGAAGCGGGGGTCTCAGCAAGGACACCGGGGAGCTGTTTTTT. Translating it yields CACRGSGGLSKDTGELFF.

The chain uses TRBV9 and TRBJ2-7, with TRBD1 matching 11 bases. The CDR3 spans 14 residues. The V and J ends lost 4 bases and 6 bases, in that order; junction bases with no gene match: 6. Germline values: CDR1 SGDLS, CDR2 YYNGEE. CDR3 loop: CASSPDRGRIEQYF. CDR3 coding DNA: TGTGCCAGCAGCCCGGACAGGGGGCGGATCGAGCAGTACTTC.

By proportion, this clonotype is medium-sized. This chain links TRBV9 with TRBJ2-3; D tentatively reads TRBD1 or TRBD2 (5 bases each). This CDR3 has 15 amino acids. The V gene lost 3 bases and the J gene lost 2 bases, with 13 bases spanning the gap. The germline gives CDR1 SGDLS, CDR2 YYNGEE. CDR3 protein: CASSAGAHYTDTQYF. CDR3 in DNA: TGTGCCAGCAGCGCCGGGGCCCATTACACAGATACGCAGTATTTT. Combining the CDR3 with reference TRBV9 and TRBJ2-3 gives the whole variable domain DSGVTQTPKHLITATGQRVTLRCSPRSGDLSVYWYQQSLDQGLQFLIQYYNGEERAKGNILERFSAQQFPDLHSELNLSSLELGDSALYFCASSAGAHYTDTQYFGPGTRLTVL.

This chain joins TRBV9 and TRBJ2-1; 7 positions agree with TRBD2. Germline V CDR1 and CDR2: SGDLS, YYNGEE. V shed 4 bases, J shed 8 bases, and the junction held 12 bases outside the gene matches. The CDR3 sequence is 15 residues long. The CDR3 spells CASSPGGYMDYEQFF. Written as DNA, the CDR3 is TGTGCCAGCAGCCCGGGGGGTTACATGGACTATGAGCAGTTCTTC.

This clonotype was counted at least ten times. The J gene is TRBJ2-3, the V gene TRBV9; 11 bases align to TRBD2. The CDR3 length is 19 residues. V lost 4 bases and J lost 5; bases outside the gene matches: 18. Germline CDR1 is SGDLS and CDR2 is YYNGEE. The CDR3, as DNA: TGTGCCAGCAGCAACAAGATATTGACTAGCGGGGCCCCGGGAGATACGCAGTATTTT. As protein: CASSNKILTSGAPGDTQYF.

This clonotype occurred many times. The rearrangement links TRBV9 to TRBJ2-2; 7 bases are a match to TRBD2. This CDR3 has 15 amino acids. The germline V gene encodes CDR1 SGDLS and CDR2 YYNGEE. V was pared by 1 base and J by 6 bases, with 6 bases of the junction left unmatched. DNA for the CDR3: TGTGCCAGCAGCGTAAGCGGGGTAAAGGCCGGGGAGCTGTTTTTT. Translating it yields CASSVSGVKAGELFF.

This clonotype was observed at least ten times. The chain recombines TRBV9 with TRBJ1-1; 8 bases line up with TRBD1. This CDR3 region has 17 residues. J was trimmed by 0 bases and V by 0 bases; bases with no gene match: 7. Germline values: CDR1 SGDLS, CDR2 YYNGEE. DNA of the CDR3: TGTGCCAGCAGCGTAGGGGCAGGGGGCTTCGTGAACACTGAAGCTTTCTTT. This translates into CASSVGAGGFVNTEAFF.

This clonotype showed up just a few times. The DNA for the CDR3 is TGTGCCAGCAGCGTAGATCCGACGAACAGGGGAAATGAGCAGTTCTTC. Translated: CASSVDPTNRGNEQFF. The chain joins TRBV9 to TRBJ2-1, with 7 bases fitting TRBD1. With V trimmed by 0 bases and J by 7 bases, 10 bases remained unmatched. CDR3 size: 16 residues. Germline V gives CDR1 SGDLS, CDR2 YYNGEE.

This clonotype was seen ten or more times. The rearrangement uses TRBV9 and TRBJ2-1, with D possibly called TRBD1 or TRBD2 (6 bases each). Germline loops: CDR1 SGDLS, CDR2 YYNGEE. The CDR3 is 14 amino acids. The V end was cut by 3 bases, the J end by 6 bases, with 13 bases between. The CDR3 DNA follows: TGTGCCAGCAGCGACCCCCGGGGGCTCAATGAGCAGTTCTTC. Protein sequence: CASSDPRGLNEQFF.

This clonotype showed up many times. The V gene is TRBV9, the J gene TRBJ2-4; D uncertain. The CDR3 is 15 amino acids. The V end lost 3 bases, the J end lost 1 base, and 11 bases lay between the germline ends. Germline-derived CDR1 and CDR2 are SGDLS and YYNGEE. The CDR3 coding sequence is TGTGCCAGCAGCGCCCCTATGGGGGCCAAAAACATTCAGTACTTC. This codes for CASSAPMGAKNIQYF.

The chain employs TRBV9 and TRBJ2-5; D might be TRBD1 (5 bases). The CDR3 spans 17 residues. The germline V gene has CDR1 SGDLS and CDR2 YYNGEE. With 0 bases removed from V and 3 bases from J, the gap between germline ends came to 18 bases. The CDR3: CASSVDGVGVLEETQYF. CDR3 coding DNA: TGTGCCAGCAGCGTAGATGGAGTAGGGGTTTTAGAAGAGACCCAGTACTTC.

This clonotype has more than one count but fewer than ten. The V gene is TRBV9, the J gene TRBJ1-2; unclear D gene. V was trimmed by 0 bases and J by 5 bases, leaving 11 bases between them. Germline V gene sequence: CDR1 SGDLS, CDR2 YYNGEE. The CDR3 runs to 14 residues. The DNA for the CDR3 is TGTGCCAGCAGCGTAGCTGGGGATGAGTATGGCTACACCTTC. Translated, it gives CASSVAGDEYGYTF.

This clonotype was recorded many times. The rearrangement uses TRBV9 and TRBJ1-1; TRBD1 might be the D (5 bases). The CDR3 loop spans 15 amino acids. V was shortened by 0 bases and J by 2 bases, with 11 bases between the two germline ends. CDR1 is SGDLS and CDR2 is YYNGEE in the germline V gene. The CDR3 protein is CASSVVPQGNTEAFF. The CDR3 DNA reads as TGTGCCAGCAGCGTAGTCCCCCAGGGAAACACTGAAGCTTTCTTT.

This clonotype was recorded many times. This rearrangement joins TRBV9 to TRBJ2-1; TRBD2 aligns across 13 bases. Germline-derived CDR1 and CDR2 are SGDLS and YYNGEE. The CDR3 contains 15 residues. Trimming took 3 bases from V and 3 from J; bases not matched to a gene: 0. The CDR3 is CASSGTSGGYNEQFF. For the CDR3, the DNA is TGTGCCAGCAGCGGGACTAGCGGGGGCTACAATGAGCAGTTCTTC.

This clonotype was observed many times. This chain connects TRBV9 to TRBJ2-2, with a tentative D call TRBD2 (5 bases). V shed 1 base and J shed 8 bases, with 12 bases lying between them. The CDR3 length is 14 residues. CDR1 is SGDLS, CDR2 YYNGEE, per germline. CDR3 residues: CASSVTATRGELFF. The CDR3 DNA follows: TGTGCCAGCAGCGTAACAGCAACTAGGGGGGAGCTGTTTTTT.

This clonotype has ten or more counts. The chain joins TRBV9 to TRBJ1-1; D gene unclear. V lost 0 bases and J lost 0, with 9 bases in between. The CDR3 spans 15 residues. Looked up from germline, CDR1 is SGDLS and CDR2 is YYNGEE. The CDR3 loop reads CASSVGGRMNTEAFF. The CDR3 DNA is TGTGCCAGCAGCGTAGGTGGCAGGATGAACACTGAAGCTTTCTTT.

Ten or more counts support this clonotype. The chain joins TRBV9 to TRBJ1-4; TRBD1 might be the D (5 bases). The CDR3 contains 17 residues. The V gene lost 4 bases and the J gene lost 7 bases, with 23 bases spanning the gap. Per germline, CDR1 SGDLS and CDR2 YYNGEE. CDR3 nucleotide sequence: TGTGCCAGCAGCCCAGGAGGGGTTGGAGTCCCGAGTGAAAAACTGTTTTTT. Amino acid sequence: CASSPGGVGVPSEKLFF.

This clonotype was seen repeatedly, ten times or more. V and J are TRBV9 and TRBJ2-5; the match to TRBD2 covers 7 bases. V was pared by 0 bases and J by 0 bases, with 2 bases of the junction left unmatched. The CDR3 loop spans 15 amino acids. CDR1 is SGDLS, CDR2 YYNGEE, per germline. As DNA, the CDR3 is TGTGCCAGCAGCGTAGCGGGGGGACACCAAGAGACCCAGTACTTC. Its translation is CASSVAGGHQETQYF.

This clonotype came up many times. The chain recombines TRBV9 with TRBJ2-5; 10 bases line up with TRBD2. Germline loops: CDR1 SGDLS, CDR2 YYNGEE. The CDR3 spans 15 residues. Unmatched junction bases numbered 9, after V lost 3 bases and J lost 7 bases. The CDR3 protein is CASSASGGAQGTQYF. The DNA of the CDR3 is TGTGCCAGCAGCGCTAGCGGGGGTGCGCAGGGGACCCAGTACTTC.

In this sample, this clonotype turned up a few times. The chain links TRBV9 to TRBJ1-3; TRBD1 matches at 9 bases. This CDR3 comprises 15 residues. The germline V gene has CDR1 SGDLS and CDR2 YYNGEE. V shed 4 bases and J 8 bases; nucleotides not matched to a gene: 10. This CDR3 is CASSSLDRGDYTIYF. The CDR3 DNA is TGTGCCAGCAGCTCCCTCGACAGGGGGGATTACACCATATATTTT. Full variable domain (missing parts from reference TRBV9 and TRBJ1-3): DSGVTQTPKHLITATGQRVTLRCSPRSGDLSVYWYQQSLDQGLQFLIQYYNGEERAKGNILERFSAQQFPDLHSELNLSSLELGDSALYFCASSSLDRGDYTIYFGEGSWLTVV.